The source of this T cell receptor beta chain is a study of T-cell memory formation after mild COVID-19. TCRdb ran MiXCR on the 5' RACE reads and lists one entry per CDR3 protein. The table records 110,000 or so distinct CDR3 sequences, 20% to 25% of them present only once. The length of the CDR3 is 15 residues. V was pared by 5 bases and J by 7 bases, with 18 bases between. The germline V gene encodes CDR1 SEHNR and CDR2 FQNEAQ (reference sequence). The origin of this receptor is a man between 18 and 35 years old who had mild COVID-19 (a few samples of this study predate the infection). Cell type and time point are not known. Input material: PBMCs or a T cell subset sorted from them (not recorded which). This sequence joins TRBV7-9 and TRBJ2-1; maybe TRBD1 (5 bases). CDR3 sequence: CASSLTLGVWNEQFF. The CDR3 DNA is TGTGCCAGCAGCCTGACGTTAGGGGTATGGAATGAGCAGTTCTTC.